This T cell receptor (beta chain) was documented in a study of blood T cell repertoires in COVID-19. The V gene end was trimmed by 2 bases and the J gene end by 0 bases; junction bases not matched to a gene: 12. The CDR3 runs to 20 residues. Germline CDR1 is MGHRA and CDR2 is YSYEKL. Participant ages covered roughly 18 to 90 years across about two dozen US areas. Researchers sorted participants into cohorts using their self-reported clinical history. This clone has a handful of counts. Original processing methods: Amplified reference gene primers provided the basis for estimating nucleated cell counts. Profiling relied on immunoSEQ multiplex PCR, and the TCRdb table lists in-frame clones only, not all of them. V, J and clone size reflect that table, while D and trimming were determined from the DNA. This table has about 240,000 clones, about four fifths appearing once.

V and J are TRBV4-1 and TRBJ2-1; TRBD1 aligns across 11 bases. Source material: PBMCs or T cells enriched from blood (not recorded which). The origin of this receptor is a woman between 40 and 55 years old who had been exposed to COVID-19. CDR3 DNA sequence: TGCGCCAGCAGCCAACTCGGACAGGGGGCCGTTTTCAGCTCCTACAATGAGCAGTTCTTC. Translated, it gives CASSQLGQGAVFSSYNEQFF.